The rows below give T cell receptor beta chains drawn from one sample of a study of T cell responses to AZD1222 COVID-19 vaccine. Using immunoSEQ multiplex PCR, the repertoire was profiled, and TCRdb retains in-frame clones only, with some absent. The sample has some 130,000 clones, approximately 88% seen once. The source material was peripheral blood, sampled on day 0 of AZD1222 vaccination. These receptor sequences come from an adult in good health. CDR3s include the opening cysteine and the closing phenylalanine or tryptophan. The order of the fields is clone size, D gene, J gene, V gene, CDR3 DNA, CDR3 protein. A D gene is named only where the DNA matches it firmly. Expanded clones are given a class, and other clones once, few, many or no size at all.

>.|.|TRBJ1-1|TRBV30
TGTGCCTGGAGCCAGAGGCTGGACGTAGGATTGGGCACTGAAGCTTTCTTT
CAWSQRLDVGLGTEAFF
>once|TRBD1|TRBJ1-6|TRBV7-8
TGTGCCAGCAGCCTAACCGGGACAGGGGTCTATAATTCACCCCTCCACTTT
CASSLTGTGVYNSPLHF
>.|.|TRBJ1-5|TRBV27
TGTGCCAGCAGCCTCCTGGGGGTTCAGCCCCAGCATTTT
CASSLLGVQPQHF
>once|TRBD1|TRBJ1-2|TRBV9
TGTGCCAGCAGCCAGACCATCGAACAGGGGGGTTATGGCTACACCTTC
CASSQTIEQGGYGYTF
>.|.|TRBJ2-7|TRBV18
TGTGCCAGCTCACCACCGGCAGGTACCTACGAGCAGTACTTC
CASSPPAGTYEQYF
>.|.|TRBJ1-5|TRBV6-1
TGTGCCAGCAGTGAACATCACGGGGGTCAGCCCCAGCATTTT
CASSEHHGGQPQHF
>.|TRBD1|TRBJ2-1|TRBV5-1
TGCGCCAGCAGCTCGGGACAGTTATACAATGAGCAGTTCTTC
CASSSGQLYNEQFF
>.|.|TRBJ1-3|TRBV7-6
TGTGCCAGCAGCTCGGGGGGCGCCGTCTCTGGAAACACCATATATTTT
CASSSGGAVSGNTIYF
>.|TRBD1|TRBJ1-6|TRBV15
TGTGCCACCAGCAGAGATCGAATAGGCGGGACAGGGCGTAATTCACCCCTCCACTTT
CATSRDRIGGTGRNSPLHF
>once|.|TRBJ1-1|TRBV11-3
TGTGCCAGCAGCTTAGAGGTGAACACTGAAGCTTTCTTT
CASSLEVNTEAFF
>.|.|TRBJ1-1|TRBV3-1/TRBV3-2
TGTGCCAGCAGCCAAGATACCGGGATCCCTGAAGCTTTCTTT
CASSQDTGIPEAFF
>.|TRBD1|TRBJ2-7|TRBV29-1
TGCAGCGTTCTCGACAGGGTGGGCTACGAGCAGTACTTC
CSVLDRVGYEQYF
>.|TRBD1|TRBJ2-5|TRBV25-1
TGTGCCAGCAGTAAGGGGGCTATTGAGACCCAGTACTTC
CASSKGAIETQYF
>.|TRBD1|TRBJ1-6|TRBV16
TGTGCCAGCAGCCCCTCCGGGACAGGGTATTCACCCCTCCACTTT
CASSPSGTGYSPLHF
>few|.|TRBJ1-1|TRBV6-5
TGTGCCAGCAGTACGCAAACGAGAAACACTGAAGCTTTCTTT
CASSTQTRNTEAFF
>.|.|TRBJ1-2|TRBV14
TGTGCCAGCAGCCTTAGGGGACCGGTCTATGGCTACACCTTC
CASSLRGPVYGYTF
>.|.|TRBJ1-2|TRBV4-3
TGCGCCAGCAGCCAAGAATTTGGGGATTGGAATGGCTACACCTTC
CASSQEFGDWNGYTF
>.|.|TRBJ1-1|TRBV6-6
TGTGCCAGCAGCCGATACAGGGCTAAAGCTTTCTTT
CASSRYRAKAFF
>.|TRBD2|TRBJ2-3|TRBV7-9
TGTGCCAGCAGTACCTTAGGCGGGGGGGTGTCTGATACGCAGTATTTT
CASSTLGGGVSDTQYF
>few|.|TRBJ1-1|TRBV6-4
TGTGCCAGCAGTGACCGGGACAACACTGAAGCTTTCTTT
CASSDRDNTEAFF
>.|.|TRBJ2-7|TRBV6-5
TGTGCCAGCAGTTACTCGATTGACCGCAGCTCCTACGAGCAGTACTTC
CASSYSIDRSSYEQYF
>.|.|TRBJ2-1|TRBV5-6
TGTGCCAGCAGCTTGGACCGGCAACGGGTTGAGCAGTTCTTC
CASSLDRQRVEQFF